This T cell receptor (beta chain) was found in a study of cytomegalovirus exposure and HLA in healthy donors. Study conclusions and caveats: It was taken for granted in presence/absence analyses that sequencing depth across donors was roughly uniform.

As to this clone: Its antigen remains unknown.

Trimming left V 7 bases short and J 0 bases short, with 23 bases between. CDR3 length: 17 residues. Germline V gene data show CDR1 as SGHRS and CDR2 as YFSETQ. Amplification used 60 Vbeta primers and 13 Jbeta primers. The method was immunoSEQ multiplex PCR; TCRdb's version includes in-frame clones alone and lacks a portion of them. The sample carries over 120,000 clones, 70% recorded once. Unrecorded immune exposure was likely among donors, who were nominally healthy when sampled. The specimen was PBMCs. This chain joins TRBV5-1 and TRBJ2-7; TRBD2 is a possible D gene (7 bases). The origin of this receptor is an older woman in good health and CMV-seropositive. CDR3 amino acids: CASPYRSGGACSYEQYF. The CDR3 DNA reads TGCGCCAGCCCTTACCGCTCGGGGGGCGCCTGCTCCTACGAGCAGTACTTC. Full variable domain (outside the CDR3, taken from reference TRBV5-1 and TRBJ2-7): KAGVTQTPRYLIKTRGQQVTLSCSPISGHRSVSWYQQTPGQGLQFLFEYFSETQRNKGNFPGRFSGRQFSNSRSEMNVSTLELGDSALYLCASPYRSGGACSYEQYFGPGTRLTVT.